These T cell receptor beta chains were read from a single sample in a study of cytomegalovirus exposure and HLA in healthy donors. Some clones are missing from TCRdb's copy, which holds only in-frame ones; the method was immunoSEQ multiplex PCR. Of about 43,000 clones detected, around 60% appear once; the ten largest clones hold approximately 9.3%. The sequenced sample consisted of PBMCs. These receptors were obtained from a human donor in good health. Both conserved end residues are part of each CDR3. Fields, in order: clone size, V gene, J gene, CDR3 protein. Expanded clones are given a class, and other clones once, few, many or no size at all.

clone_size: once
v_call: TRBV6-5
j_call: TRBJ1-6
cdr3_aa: CASSSRGSFNSPLHF

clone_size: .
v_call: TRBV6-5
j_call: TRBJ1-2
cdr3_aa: CASSRTQGYGYTF

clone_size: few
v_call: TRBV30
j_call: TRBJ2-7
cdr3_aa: CAWETGSLHEQYF

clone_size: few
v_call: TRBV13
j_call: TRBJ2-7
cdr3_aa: CASSLAPGGEQYF

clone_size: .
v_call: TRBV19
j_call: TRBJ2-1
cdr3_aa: CASLGSSSYNEQFF

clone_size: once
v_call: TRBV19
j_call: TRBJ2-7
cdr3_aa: CASNLRGADEQYF

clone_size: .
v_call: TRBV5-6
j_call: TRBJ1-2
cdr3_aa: CASSLDSGTGVGGYTF

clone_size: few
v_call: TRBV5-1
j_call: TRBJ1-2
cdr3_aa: CASSSEGRGYTF

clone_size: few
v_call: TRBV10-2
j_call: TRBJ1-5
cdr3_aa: CASLSPNQPQHF

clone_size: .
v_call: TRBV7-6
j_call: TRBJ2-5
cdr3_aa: CASSLNRGTTSQYF

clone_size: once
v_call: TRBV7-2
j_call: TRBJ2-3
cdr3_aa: CASSFMGGAVVSDTQYF

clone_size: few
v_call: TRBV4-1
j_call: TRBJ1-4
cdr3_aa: CASNQSGWEKLFF

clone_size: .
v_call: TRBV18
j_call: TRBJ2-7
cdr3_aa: CASSPPGLYEQYF

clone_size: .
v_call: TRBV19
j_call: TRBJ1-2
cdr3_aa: CASRVTGDYGYTF

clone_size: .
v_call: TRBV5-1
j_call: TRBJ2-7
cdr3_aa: CASSRGSGVSYEQYF

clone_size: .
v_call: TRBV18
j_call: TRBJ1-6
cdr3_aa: CASSPPGTQYNSPLHF

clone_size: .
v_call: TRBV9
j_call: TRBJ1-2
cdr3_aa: CASSFREGYGYTF

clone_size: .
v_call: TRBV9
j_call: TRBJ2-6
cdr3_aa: CASSVLSSGAFNGANVLTF

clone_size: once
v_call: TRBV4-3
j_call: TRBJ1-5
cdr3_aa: CASSQELRQPQHF

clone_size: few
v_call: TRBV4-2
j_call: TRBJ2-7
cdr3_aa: CASSRNGGVLGYEQYF

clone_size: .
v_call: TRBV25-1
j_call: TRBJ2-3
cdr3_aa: CASSSRGYDTQYF

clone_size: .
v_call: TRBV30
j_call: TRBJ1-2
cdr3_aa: CAWRGQGSNYGYTF

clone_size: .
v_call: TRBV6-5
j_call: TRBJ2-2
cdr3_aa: CASSTHANTGELFF

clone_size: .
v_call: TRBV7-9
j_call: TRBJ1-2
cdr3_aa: CASSRSPGAFSYGYTF

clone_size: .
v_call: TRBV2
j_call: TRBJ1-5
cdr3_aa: CASSPGRWGNQPQHF

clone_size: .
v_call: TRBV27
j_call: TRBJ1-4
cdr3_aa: CASSPHRGQPSLFF

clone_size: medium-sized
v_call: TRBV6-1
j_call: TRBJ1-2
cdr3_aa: CASSRTGRFNGYTF

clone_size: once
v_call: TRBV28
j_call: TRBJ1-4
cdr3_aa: CASSPHYRGTELFF

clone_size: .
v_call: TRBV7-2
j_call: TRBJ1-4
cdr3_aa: CASSHEAGNNEKLFF

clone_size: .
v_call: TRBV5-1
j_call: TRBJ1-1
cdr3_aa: CASSSIRQGAMFKTEAFF

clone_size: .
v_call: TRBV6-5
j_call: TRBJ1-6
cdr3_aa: CASSSTSDLDSPLHF